The source of this T cell receptor beta chain is a study of regulatory T cells in long-lasting Graves disease. Study overall: Less than 3 months of antithyroid drugs had been taken by newly diagnosed Graves' patients.

This clonotype appeared many times. Its specificity is unknown. Arm-PCR of CDR3 regions with iRepertoire HTBI primers generated TCR beta libraries. TCRdb used MiXCR to reprocess the multiplex PCR reads, holding one entry per CDR3 protein. This sample has 420,000 or so distinct CDR3 sequences; about 16% occur once, and the top ten carry 23%. V was cut by 3 bases and J by 0 bases, with 6 bases left in between. CDR3 length equals 14 residues. Time point reported: newly diagnosed GD, antithyroid drugs for less than 3 months. Researchers made the TCR library from RNA that was extracted from PBMCs. Study findings and constraints: The study found TRBV28, TRBJ1-2 and TRBJ2-5 favored in persistent disease.

This sample also belongs to another study, concerning T cells in Graves' hyperthyroidism and ophthalmopathy. That publication notes: The TCR CDR3 was amplified in a first-round RT-PCR using the HTBI primer set. Most expanded thyroid clonotypes above 0.001 recurred in blood.

The specimen comprised peripheral blood mononuclear cells (PBMCs), sampled at new diagnosis, from a patient treated with antithyroid drugs. This sequence joins TRBV12-3 or TRBV12-4 and TRBJ1-3; the D gene is possibly TRBD1 (5 bases). The clonotype originates from a woman between 18 and 29 years old with Graves disease. The DNA of the CDR3 is TGTGCCAGCAGTTTGGGGGTCTCTGGAAACACCATATATTTT. Translation gives CASSLGVSGNTIYF.